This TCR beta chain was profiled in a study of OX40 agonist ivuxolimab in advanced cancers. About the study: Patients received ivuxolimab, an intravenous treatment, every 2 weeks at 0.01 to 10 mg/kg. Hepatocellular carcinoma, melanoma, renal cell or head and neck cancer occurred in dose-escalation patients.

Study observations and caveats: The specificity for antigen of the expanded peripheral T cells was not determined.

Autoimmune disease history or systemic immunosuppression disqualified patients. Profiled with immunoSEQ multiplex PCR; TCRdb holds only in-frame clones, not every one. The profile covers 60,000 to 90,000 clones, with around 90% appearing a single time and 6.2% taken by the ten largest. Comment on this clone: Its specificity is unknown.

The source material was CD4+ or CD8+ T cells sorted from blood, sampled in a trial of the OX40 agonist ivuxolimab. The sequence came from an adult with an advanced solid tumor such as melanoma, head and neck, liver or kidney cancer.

CDR3 protein: CASRQGGNSPLHF. CDR3 sequence (DNA): TGTGCCAGCAGACAGGGGGGCAATTCACCCCTCCACTTT. The chain uses TRBV27 and TRBJ1-6, with 8 positions matching TRBD1. V was clipped by 6 bases and J by 7 bases; unmatched bases: 2. This CDR3 spans 13 amino acids. The germline V gene has CDR1 MNHEY and CDR2 SMNVEV (reference sequence).